Shown below are 19 T cell receptor beta chains from a single sample sequenced in a study of shared clonotypes between healthy human individuals. The method was immunoSEQ multiplex PCR; TCRdb's version includes in-frame clones alone and lacks a portion of them. The sample has some 490,000 clones; 60% to 80% are singletons. The sequenced sample was PBMCs. These receptors were collected from a woman in her 40s in good health. Some clones in this sample may be carry-over from other donors' samples.

V usage is TRBV7-3 and J usage is TRBJ2-2; a weak D match, TRBD2 (5 bases). Trimming removed 6 bases from V and 0 bases from J, with 14 bases in between. CDR1 SGHTA and CDR2 FQGTGA come from the germline V gene. CDR3 length: 16 residues. The CDR3 DNA sequence: TGTGCCAGCAGTCTAACCGCGGGCGCGAACACCGGGGAGCTGTTTTTT. Protein: CASSLTAGANTGELFF.

J is TRBJ2-1 and V is TRBV9, with TRBD1 matching over 10 bases. The ends lost 3 bases at V and 7 bases at J; junction bases unmatched: 10. The CDR3 runs 16 residues. Germline CDR1 SGDLS, CDR2 YYNGEE. This chain's CDR3 is CASSAPGTGVGNEQFF. The CDR3 DNA reads as TGTGCCAGCAGCGCTCCCGGGACAGGGGTAGGTAATGAGCAGTTCTTC.

Details on this clone: Other nucleotide sequences in the sample specify the same CDR3. The J gene is TRBJ1-2, the V gene TRBV29-1, with TRBD1 identical over 10 bases. J gave up 1 base and V 6 bases, and 2 bases lay outside the gene matches. CDR1 and CDR2 from the germline V gene are SQVTM and ANQGSEA. The CDR3 contains 13 residues. CDR3 DNA sequence: TGCAGCGTGGGGACAGGGGATAACTATGGCTACACCTTC. Encoded protein: CSVGTGDNYGYTF.

The chain links TRBV6-1 to TRBJ2-1; TRBD1 matches 7 bases. This CDR3 is built from 14 residues. V trimming: 10 bases; J trimming: 1 base; junction bases outside the gene matches: 7. CDR1 is MNHNS, CDR2 SASEGT, per germline. The CDR3 bases are TGTGCCACCTACAGGGGCGGTTCCTACAATGAGCAGTTCTTC. Its protein is CATYRGGSYNEQFF.

The chain couples TRBV6-5 to TRBJ2-5; D is undetermined. Matching the DNA end better, TRBJ2-7 makes the J call doubtful. CDR1 MNHEY and CDR2 SVGAGI come from the germline V gene. This CDR3 has 13 residues. CDR3 sequence: CASSPGTDYEQYF. CDR3 DNA sequence: TGTGCCAGCAGTCCGGGCACCGACTACGAGCAGTACTTC.

This rearrangement joins TRBV5-1 to TRBJ1-3, with 8 bases fitting TRBD1. The length of the CDR3 is 15 residues. The V gene's germline CDR1 is SGHRS and CDR2 YFSETQ. V shed 4 bases, J shed 8 bases, and the junction held 11 bases outside the gene matches. In DNA form, the CDR3 reads TGCGCCAGCAGCCGGACAGGGTCGGGACTATACACCATATATTTT. Translation gives CASSRTGSGLYTIYF.

The gene calls are TRBV7-2 and TRBJ1-6; D unresolved. The CDR3 contains 17 residues. The germline V gene has CDR1 SGHTA and CDR2 FQGNSA. Trimming cost V 3 bases and J 7 bases, with 19 bases left between them. Here the CDR3 DNA reads TGTGCCAGCAGCTTTGTGGGTGCGTTACAATCAAATTCACCCCTCCACTTT. Residues: CASSFVGALQSNSPLHF.

This clone was recorded a few times. V and J are TRBV6-5 and TRBJ2-3; no firm D call. Trimming pared 6 bases from V and 2 bases from J, leaving 12 bases between. The CDR3 spans 14 residues. Looked up from germline, CDR1 is MNHEY and CDR2 is SVGAGI. CDR3 loop: CASRAIPSTDTQYF. In DNA, the CDR3 is TGTGCCAGCAGAGCAATCCCTTCCACAGATACGCAGTATTTT.

In DNA, the CDR3 is TGTGCCAGCAGAGCAGGGTTTGGCTACACCTTC. Encoded protein: CASRAGFGYTF. The V and J genes are TRBV6-6 and TRBJ1-2, with D perhaps matching TRBD1 (5 bases). The CDR3 sequence is 11 residues long. V lost 6 bases to trimming and J lost 7 bases, with 9 bases between them. Germline assignment: CDR1 MNHNY and CDR2 SVGAGI (reference sequence).

The V gene is TRBV18, the J gene TRBJ2-7, with TRBD1 as a possible D gene (6 bases). Per germline, CDR1 KGHSH and CDR2 LQKENI. The CDR3 spans 14 residues. The germline V and J ends were trimmed by 2 bases and 5 bases, with 13 bases remaining between them. The CDR3 loop is CASSPAGVLDEQYF. The CDR3 coding sequence is TGTGCCAGCTCACCAGCAGGGGTTTTGGACGAGCAGTACTTC.

There are a few counts of this clone. The V and J genes are TRBV19 and TRBJ2-5, with 7 bases that match TRBD1. The CDR3 loop spans 15 amino acids. The germline gives CDR1 LNHDA, CDR2 SQIVND (reference sequence). V lost 5 bases, J lost 3 bases, and 9 bases stayed unmatched. DNA for the CDR3: TGTGCCAGTAGTCTTAATCGGGACAGAGAAGAGACCCAGTACTTC. It codes for CASSLNRDREETQYF.

The V gene is TRBV19, the J gene TRBJ2-7, with D perhaps TRBD2 (6 bases). Trimming left V 2 bases short and J 2 bases short, with 13 bases between. CDR3 length: 15 residues. CDR1 and CDR2 from the germline V gene are LNHDA and SQIVND (reference sequence). Here the CDR3 reads CASSIKWEVAYEQYF. CDR3 nucleotide sequence: TGTGCCAGTAGTATAAAGTGGGAGGTAGCCTACGAGCAGTACTTC.

The chain links TRBV29-1 to TRBJ2-7, with D maybe TRBD1 (6 bases). V lost 4 bases to trimming and J lost 1 base, with 11 bases between them. CDR3 length equals 13 residues. CDR1 is SQVTM and CDR2 is ANQGSEA in the germline V gene. CDR3 nucleotides: TGCAGCGTTGTTTCAGGGGCTTCCTACGAGCAGTACTTC. Translated: CSVVSGASYEQYF.

The V gene is TRBV7-8, the J gene TRBJ1-2, with D perhaps matching TRBD1 (6 bases). Germline assignment: CDR1 SGHVS and CDR2 FQNEAQ. CDR3 size: 13 residues. Trimming cost V 1 base and J 9 bases, with 12 bases left between them. As DNA, the CDR3 is TGTGCCAGCAGCTTAGAGGGGGGGCGCAGCTACACCTTC. Translation: CASSLEGGRSYTF.

This chain links TRBV7-9 with TRBJ2-3; maybe TRBD1 (5 bases). This CDR3 region has 15 residues. Trimming left V 1 base short and J 0 bases short, with 8 bases between. From germline, CDR1 is SEHNR and CDR2 FQNEAQ (reference sequence). The chain's CDR3 is CASSLGQFSTDTQYF. The CDR3 DNA sequence: TGTGCCAGCAGCTTAGGACAGTTTAGCACAGATACGCAGTATTTT.

The chain is built from TRBV5-4 and TRBJ2-7; 9 nucleotides line up with TRBD1. The J segment lost 2 bases and the V segment lost 3 bases, leaving 6 bases of the junction unmatched. Per the germline V gene, CDR1 is SGHNT and CDR2 is YYREEE (reference sequence). The CDR3 spans 15 residues. CDR3 nucleotides: TGTGCCAGCAGCTCGGGACAGGGAATCACCTACGAGCAGTACTTC. Translation: CASSSGQGITYEQYF.

Of note for this clone: A read error is the likely source, as a far larger clone sits one nucleotide away. The J gene is TRBJ1-3, the V gene TRBV2, with D unresolved. The CDR3 runs 14 residues. Germline V gene data show CDR1 as SNHLY and CDR2 as FYNNEI. The CDR3, as DNA: TGTGCCAGCAGTGTCGGAGGGCCTGGAAGCACCATATATTTT. Translated: CASSVGGPGSTIYF. Together with reference TRBV2 and TRBJ1-3, the CDR3 gives the full variable domain: EPEVTQTPSHQVTQMGQEVILRCVPISNHLYFYWYRQILGQKVEFLVSFYNNEISEKSEIFDDQFSVERPDGSNFTLKIRSTKLEDSAMYFCASSVGGPGSTIYFGEGSWLTVV.

The DNA for the CDR3 is TGTGCCAGCAGCGTCTCAGGGGCTGGGACTGAAGCTTTCTTT. Its protein is CASSVSGAGTEAFF. This rearrangement joins TRBV9 to TRBJ1-1; tentatively, D is TRBD1 (6 bases). The CDR3 is 14 residues long. Germline values: CDR1 SGDLS, CDR2 YYNGEE. Trimming stripped 2 bases from V and 5 bases from J, with 13 bases between.

This rearrangement joins TRBV2 to TRBJ1-5; 7 bases are shared with TRBD1. J was trimmed by 7 bases and V by 7 bases; bases with no gene match: 7. Germline V CDR1 and CDR2: SNHLY, FYNNEI. The CDR3 is made up of 13 amino acids. CDR3 loop: CASTMTGRQPQHF. The DNA for the CDR3 is TGTGCCAGCACCATGACAGGGAGGCAGCCCCAGCATTTT.